These 21 T cell receptor beta chains share one sample of origin, sequenced in a study of Graves' ophthalmopathy and Graves' hyperthyroidism. RNA transcripts were the source from which TCR beta CDR3 regions were amplified. First-round RT-PCR relied on HTBI primers, and a second-round multiplex PCR came next. MiXCR, applied by TCRdb to the multiplex PCR reads, yields one record per CDR3 protein. The table shows 500,000 to 700,000 distinct CDR3 sequences, with roughly 20% occurring only once. Material: peripheral blood. The receptors were sampled from a young woman with stable Graves' hyperthyroidism. Some clones in this sample may be carry-over from other donors' samples.

In its sample, this clonotype was seen many times. The chain recombines TRBV6-1 with TRBJ1-6; 9 positions match TRBD1. Germline CDR1 is MNHNS and CDR2 is SASEGT. The J segment lost 9 bases and the V segment lost 6 bases, leaving 12 bases of the junction unmatched. The CDR3 totals 16 residues. For the CDR3, the DNA is TGTGCCAGCAGATCGGAAGGGAACAGGGGGCTTTCACCCCTCCACTTT. Encoded protein: CASRSEGNRGLSPLHF.

This clonotype was detected a few times. The rearrangement joins TRBV4-1 to TRBJ2-5; a possible D gene is TRBD1 (5 bases). Trimming stripped 0 bases from V and 5 bases from J, with 19 bases between. From germline, CDR1 is MGHRA and CDR2 YSYEKL. The CDR3 contains 17 residues. The CDR3 region is CASSQERGKIGLETQYF. In DNA, the CDR3 is TGCGCCAGCAGCCAAGAAAGGGGTAAAATAGGGCTGGAGACCCAGTACTTC.

The J gene is TRBJ1-1, the V gene TRBV19, with D uncertain. Trimming took 5 bases from V and 3 from J, leaving 10 bases between them. The germline gives CDR1 LNHDA, CDR2 SQIVND (reference sequence). The CDR3 has 13 residues. CDR3 sequence (DNA): TGTGCCAGTAGTCCCCAGGCCGACACTGAAGCTTTCTTT. Translated, it gives CASSPQADTEAFF.

This clonotype appeared many times. The V call is TRBV12-3 or TRBV12-4, the J call TRBJ2-7, with 11 bases identical to TRBD1. V gave up 6 bases and J gave up 4 bases; unmatched junction bases: 14. CDR3 length equals 17 residues. DNA for the CDR3: TGTGCCAGCAGAGGAGGGGGACAGGGGGGCCCCTGGTACGAGCAGTACTTC. Translation: CASRGGGQGGPWYEQYF.

In its sample, this clonotype was seen many times. The V call is TRBV19, the J call TRBJ1-6, with TRBD1 identical over 9 bases. Trimming at V came to 5 bases and at J to 8 bases, leaving 7 bases not matched to a gene. The germline V gene encodes CDR1 LNHDA and CDR2 SQIVND (reference sequence). The CDR3 is 15 amino acids. CDR3 nucleotides: TGTGCCAGTAGTGTTACCGGGACAGGGTATTCACCCCTCCACTTT. Its protein is CASSVTGTGYSPLHF.

This clonotype came up many times. The chain has TRBV19 and TRBJ1-5; perhaps TRBD1 as D (6 bases). The CDR3 extends over 13 amino acids. The ends were cut back, 7 bases at V and 5 bases at J, with 12 bases in the middle. Germline loops: CDR1 LNHDA, CDR2 SQIVND (reference sequence). The DNA for the CDR3 is TGTGCCAGTACGGGCAGGGGTTATCAGCCCCAGCATTTT. This translates into CASTGRGYQPQHF.

This clonotype showed up many times. The chain's CDR3 is CASSEARQGQGYGYTF. The CDR3 DNA sequence: TGTGCCAGCAGTGAAGCCCGACAGGGTCAGGGCTATGGCTACACCTTC. The chain carries TRBV6-1 and TRBJ1-2; 7 nucleotides match TRBD1. The V gene's germline CDR1 is MNHNS and CDR2 SASEGT. With 0 bases clipped from V and 4 bases from J, the junction kept 8 bases outside the gene matches. This CDR3 is 16 amino acids long.

This chain connects TRBV7-9 to TRBJ1-1; the D is unclear. The CDR3 extends over 12 amino acids. The V end was cut by 5 bases, the J end by 7 bases, with 11 bases between. Germline V gene data show CDR1 as SEHNR and CDR2 as FQNEAQ (reference sequence). The DNA for the CDR3 is TGTGCCAGCAGCCCCCCTAGCGATGAAGCTTTCTTT. This encodes CASSPPSDEAFF.

This clonotype was counted at least ten times. The V and J genes are TRBV11-2 and TRBJ2-5; D is unclear. Germline V gene lookup returns CDR1 SGHAT and CDR2 FQNNGV. CDR3 length: 14 amino acids. Trimming pared 0 bases from V and 5 bases from J, leaving 10 bases between. In nucleotides, the CDR3 is TGTGCCAGCAGCTTAGATCTTCTTGGGGAGACCCAGTACTTC. Translation: CASSLDLLGETQYF.

The gene calls are TRBV6-4 and TRBJ2-7; 9 nucleotides align to TRBD1. CDR1 and CDR2 (germline): MRHNA, SNTAGT. Trimming removed 2 bases from V and 4 bases from J; junction bases left unmatched: 12. The CDR3 runs 17 residues. CDR3 DNA: TGTGCCAGCAGTGACCGGGACAGGGTCTCCGGGGAGTACGAGCAGTACTTC. As protein: CASSDRDRVSGEYEQYF.

This clonotype was picked up a small number of times. The V and J genes are TRBV19 and TRBJ1-1, with a possible D match to TRBD1 (5 bases). Trimming pared 1 base from V and 6 bases from J, leaving 12 bases between. The CDR3 has 14 residues. Germline CDR1 and CDR2: LNHDA and SQIVND (reference sequence). In DNA form, the CDR3 reads TGTGCCAGTAGTATAGGGACACCTCCGGCTGAAGCTTTCTTT. It translates to CASSIGTPPAEAFF.

In this sample, this clonotype turned up a few times. This may be a read error, as it is one base from a much larger clone. DNA for the CDR3: TGTGCCGGGACAGCGAACACCGGGGAGCTGTTTTTT. Amino acids: CAGTANTGELFF. The V call is TRBV6-1, the J call TRBJ2-2; 7 bases are shared with TRBD1. The germline CDR1 and CDR2 sequences are MNHNS and SASEGT. The CDR3 is 12 amino acids. After removal of 11 bases from V and 0 bases from J, the junction contained 0 bases not matched to a gene.

V gene TRBV10-3 combines with J gene TRBJ1-1; 7 bases line up with TRBD1. Unmatched junction bases numbered 11, after V lost 1 base and J lost 6 bases. Germline loops: CDR1 ENHRY, CDR2 SYGVKD. The CDR3 length is 16 residues. CDR3 in DNA: TGTGCCATCAGTGAGTTTCACAGAGGGGGCCAATCTGAAGCTTTCTTT. Translation: CAISEFHRGGQSEAFF.

This clonotype was recorded at least ten times. The chain recombines TRBV7-8 with TRBJ1-6, with D unclear. Germline V CDR1 and CDR2: SGHVS, FQNEAQ. Trimming cost V 1 base and J 9 bases, with 16 bases left between them. The CDR3 has 16 residues. This CDR3 is CASSLDSLATGSPLHF. The CDR3 DNA follows: TGTGCCAGCAGCTTAGACAGTTTGGCAACCGGTTCACCCCTCCACTTT. Looking up the rest from reference TRBV7-8 and TRBJ1-6 gives the full variable domain: GAGVSQSPRYKVAKRGQDVALRCDPISGHVSLFWYQQALGQGPEFLTYFQNEAQLDKSGLPSDRFFAERPEGSVSTLKIQRTQQEDSAVYLCASSLDSLATGSPLHFGNGTRLTVT.

The table lists this clonotype with a few counts. The CDR3 protein is CASSPKQALYQETQYF. In DNA, the CDR3 is TGTGCCAGCTCACCAAAACAGGCGCTGTACCAAGAGACCCAGTACTTC. The J gene is TRBJ2-5, the V gene TRBV18; perhaps TRBD1 as D (5 bases). CDR3 length equals 16 residues. CDR1 is KGHSH, CDR2 LQKENI, per germline. V shed 2 bases and J shed 0 bases, with 13 bases lying between them.

This clonotype has more than one count but fewer than ten. V gene TRBV10-3 combines with J gene TRBJ2-2; 10 bases match TRBD2. Germline lookup yields CDR1 ENHRY and CDR2 SYGVKD. CDR3 length: 15 residues. With 11 bases clipped from V and 4 bases from J, the junction kept 10 bases outside the gene matches. In nucleotides, the CDR3 is TGTGCCCATCGGTCAGCGGGGGGGATCACCGGGGAGCTGTTTTTT. This translates into CAHRSAGGITGELFF.

This clonotype was counted ten times or more. The CDR3 sequence is CASSSPRGSGRAQETQYF. The CDR3 coding sequence is TGTGCCAGCAGTTCGCCACGCGGGAGCGGGAGGGCCCAAGAGACCCAGTACTTC. This chain uses TRBV12-3 or TRBV12-4 with TRBJ2-5; 10 positions match TRBD2. V gave up 4 bases and J gave up 1 base; unmatched junction bases: 12. The CDR3 runs 18 residues.

About this clonotype: Since a much larger clone is just one base distant, this may be a read error. The chain recombines TRBV28 with TRBJ1-5, with 11 positions matching TRBD1. Germline V lookup: CDR1 MDHEN, CDR2 SYDVKM. The CDR3 has 16 amino acids. The CDR3 loop reads CASSRTGGKGNHPQHF. CDR3 coding DNA: TGTGCCAGCAGCCGGACAGGGGGCAAAGGCAATCATCCCCAGCATTTT.

This clonotype was counted at least ten times. The genes are TRBV2 and TRBJ2-7; TRBD1 is a possible D gene (6 bases). CDR3 size: 13 residues. Trimming removed 4 bases at V and 3 bases at J, with 10 bases between. Germline loops: CDR1 SNHLY, CDR2 FYNNEI. This CDR3 is CASSAQGSYEQYF. The DNA of the CDR3 is TGTGCCAGCAGTGCACAGGGAAGCTACGAGCAGTACTTC.

V gene TRBV19 combines with J gene TRBJ1-1; D gene unclear. Germline V lookup: CDR1 LNHDA, CDR2 SQIVND (reference sequence). There are 12 residues in the CDR3. Deletions cut 6 bases from V and 9 bases from J, with 14 bases between. The CDR3 DNA reads as TGTGCCAGTAGGACCACAGCCATGCAAGCTTTCTTT. Its translation is CASRTTAMQAFF.

The table lists this clonotype with a few counts. J is TRBJ1-1 and V is TRBV18, with a weak D call TRBD1 (5 bases). V lost 6 bases, J lost 4 bases, and 18 bases lay in between. The CDR3 runs 15 residues. Germline CDR1 reads KGHSH; CDR2 reads LQKENI. CDR3 in amino acids: CASSELGVEGTEAFF. In DNA, the CDR3 is TGTGCCAGCTCCGAGTTGGGGGTTGAGGGCACTGAAGCTTTCTTT.